This record looks at one T cell receptor (beta chain) sequence and its context. Trimming shortened V by 4 bases and J by 0 bases, and 16 bases separated the two germline ends. The CDR3 sequence is 16 residues long. Per germline, CDR1 GTSNPN and CDR2 SVGIG (reference sequence). With a J-beta primer mix and a sample-barcoded 5' primer, a second PCR ran about 7 to 12 cycles. MiXCR, applied by TCRdb to the 5' RACE reads, yields one record per CDR3 protein. The data contain around 500,000 distinct CDR3 sequences, roughly a quarter of them seen just once; the ten biggest clones take up about 3.3%. The sample is drawn from a study of blood T cells in healthy people across ages. The same sample was also used in a study of T cells of mothers and their children. That source notes: A few healthy Caucasian mothers, along with their six children, were the donors. Every microgram of extracted RNA entered cDNA synthesis, about 1.5 ug per 15 ul.

The material sequenced was blood. The V call is TRBV30, the J call TRBJ1-5; perhaps TRBD1 as D (5 bases). This receptor was taken from a boy aged 2-9 years in good health. In nucleotides, the CDR3 is TGTGCCTGGAAACATCGGGCCCAGGGTAGCAATCAGCCCCAGCATTTT. Its translation: CAWKHRAQGSNQPQHF.